This T cell receptor (beta chain) was captured by sequencing in a study of blood T cell repertoires in COVID-19. Study at large: Acute-phase and convalescent COVID-19 samples originated in the United States, Italy and Spain. T cells, B-cell-depleted T cells, or PBMCs provided the cDNA or gDNA that served as material.

Generated by immunoSEQ multiplex PCR, the TCRdb table keeps only in-frame clones and is missing some. The table shows about 110,000 clones, with roughly 76% occurring only once. Germline lookup yields CDR1 SGHRS and CDR2 YFSETQ. There are 13 residues in the CDR3. J lost 6 bases, V lost 0 bases, and 1 base had no gene match. The sequencing input was peripheral blood. The source is a woman in her 70s with acute or convalescent COVID-19. The genes are TRBV5-1 and TRBJ2-3; 7 bases match TRBD2. CDR3 DNA: TGCGCCAGCAGCTTGGAGCGGGACGATACGCAGTATTTT. Residues: CASSLERDDTQYF. Full variable domain (missing parts from reference TRBV5-1 and TRBJ2-3): KAGVTQTPRYLIKTRGQQVTLSCSPISGHRSVSWYQQTPGQGLQFLFEYFSETQRNKGNFPGRFSGRQFSNSRSEMNVSTLELGDSALYLCASSLERDDTQYFGPGTRLTVL.